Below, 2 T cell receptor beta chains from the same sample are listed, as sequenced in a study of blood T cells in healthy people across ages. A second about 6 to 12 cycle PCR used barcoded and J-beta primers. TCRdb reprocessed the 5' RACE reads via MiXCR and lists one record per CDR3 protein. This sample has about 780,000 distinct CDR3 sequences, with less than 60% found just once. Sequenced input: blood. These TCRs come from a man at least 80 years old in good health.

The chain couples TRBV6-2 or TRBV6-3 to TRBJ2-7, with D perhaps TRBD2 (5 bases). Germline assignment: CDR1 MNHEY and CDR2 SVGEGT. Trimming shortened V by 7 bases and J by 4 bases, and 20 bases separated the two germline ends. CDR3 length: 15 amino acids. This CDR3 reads CASKSPLGKSYEQYF. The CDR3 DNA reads TGTGCCAGCAAATCTCCCCTCGGGAAGTCGTACGAGCAGTACTTC.

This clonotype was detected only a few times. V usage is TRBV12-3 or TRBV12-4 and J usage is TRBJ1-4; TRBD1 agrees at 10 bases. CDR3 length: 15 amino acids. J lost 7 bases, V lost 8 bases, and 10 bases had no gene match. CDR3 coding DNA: TGTGCCAGCTCCATCAGACAGGGGGCAAGTGAAAAACTGTTTTTT. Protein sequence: CASSIRQGASEKLFF.